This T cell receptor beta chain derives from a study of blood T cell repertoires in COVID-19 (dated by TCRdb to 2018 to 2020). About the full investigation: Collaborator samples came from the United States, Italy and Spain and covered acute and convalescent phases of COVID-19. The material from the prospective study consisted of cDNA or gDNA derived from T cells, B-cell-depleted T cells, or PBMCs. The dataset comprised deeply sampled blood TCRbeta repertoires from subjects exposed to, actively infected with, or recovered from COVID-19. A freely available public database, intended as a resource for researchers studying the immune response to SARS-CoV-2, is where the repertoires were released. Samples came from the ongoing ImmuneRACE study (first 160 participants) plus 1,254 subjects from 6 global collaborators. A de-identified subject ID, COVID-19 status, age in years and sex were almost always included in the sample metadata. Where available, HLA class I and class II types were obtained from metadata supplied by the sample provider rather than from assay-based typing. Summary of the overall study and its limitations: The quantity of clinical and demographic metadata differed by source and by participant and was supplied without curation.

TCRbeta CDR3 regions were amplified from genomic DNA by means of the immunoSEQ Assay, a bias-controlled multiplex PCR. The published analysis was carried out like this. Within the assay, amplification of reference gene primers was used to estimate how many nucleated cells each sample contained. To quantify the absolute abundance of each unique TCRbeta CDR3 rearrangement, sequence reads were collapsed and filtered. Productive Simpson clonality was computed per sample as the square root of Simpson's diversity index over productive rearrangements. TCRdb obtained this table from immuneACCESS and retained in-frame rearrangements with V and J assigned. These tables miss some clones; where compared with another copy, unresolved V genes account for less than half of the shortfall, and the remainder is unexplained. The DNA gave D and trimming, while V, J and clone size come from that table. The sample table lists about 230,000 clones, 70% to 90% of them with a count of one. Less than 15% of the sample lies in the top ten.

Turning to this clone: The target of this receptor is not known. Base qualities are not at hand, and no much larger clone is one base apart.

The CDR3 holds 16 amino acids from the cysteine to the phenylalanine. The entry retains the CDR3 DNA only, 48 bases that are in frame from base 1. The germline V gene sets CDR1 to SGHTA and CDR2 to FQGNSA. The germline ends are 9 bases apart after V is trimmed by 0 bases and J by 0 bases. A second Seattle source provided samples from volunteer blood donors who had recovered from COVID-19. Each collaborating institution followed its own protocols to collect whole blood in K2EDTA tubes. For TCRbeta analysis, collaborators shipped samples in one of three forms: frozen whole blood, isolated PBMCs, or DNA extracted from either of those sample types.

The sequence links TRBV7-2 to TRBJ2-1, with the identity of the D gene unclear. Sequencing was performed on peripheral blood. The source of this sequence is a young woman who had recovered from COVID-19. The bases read TGTGCCAGCAGCTTAGCGCCGTCGAGCTCCTACAATGAGCAGTTCTTC. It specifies CASSLAPSSSYNEQFF.